This T cell receptor beta chain was observed in a study of blood T cell repertoires in COVID-19. Study-level background: The study drew acute and convalescent COVID-19 samples from the United States, Italy and Spain.

Here immunoSEQ multiplex PCR was the method, and the copy in TCRdb shows in-frame clones only, minus some. Of some 330,000 clones in the sample, 85% to 90% were seen once. The germline V gene encodes CDR1 SNHLY and CDR2 FYNNEI. The germline V and J ends were trimmed by 3 bases and 3 bases, with 8 bases remaining between them. The CDR3 extends over 13 amino acids. This clone has just a few counts. This chain uses TRBV2 with TRBJ1-2; D unresolved. The TCR was taken from a woman aged 50 to 60 with active or convalescent COVID-19. Material: peripheral blood. Written as DNA, the CDR3 is TGTGCCAGCAGTGATCAGGCCGACTATGGCTACACCTTC. Protein: CASSDQADYGYTF.